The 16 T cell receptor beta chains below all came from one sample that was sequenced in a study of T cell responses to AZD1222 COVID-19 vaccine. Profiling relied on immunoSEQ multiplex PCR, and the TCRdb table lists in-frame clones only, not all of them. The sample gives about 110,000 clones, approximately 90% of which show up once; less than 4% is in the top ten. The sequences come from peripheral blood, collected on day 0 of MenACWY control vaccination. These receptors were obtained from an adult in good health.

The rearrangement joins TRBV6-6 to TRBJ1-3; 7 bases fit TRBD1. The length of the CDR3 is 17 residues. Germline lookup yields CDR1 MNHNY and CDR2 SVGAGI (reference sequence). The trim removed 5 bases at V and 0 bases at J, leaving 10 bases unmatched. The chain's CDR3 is CASSRTAGGISGNTIYF. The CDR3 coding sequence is TGTGCCAGCAGTCGGACGGCAGGGGGGATCTCTGGAAACACCATATATTTT.

The CDR3 reads CASSGTINYGYTF. CDR3 coding DNA: TGTGCCAGCAGCGGGACGATTAACTATGGCTACACCTTC. V and J are TRBV3-1 (or the pseudogene TRBV3-2) and TRBJ1-2; D perhaps matches TRBD1 (5 bases). The length of the CDR3 is 13 residues. The germline V gene has CDR1 LGHDT and CDR2 YNNKEL (reference sequence). Trimming removed 5 bases from V and 1 base from J, with 8 bases in between.

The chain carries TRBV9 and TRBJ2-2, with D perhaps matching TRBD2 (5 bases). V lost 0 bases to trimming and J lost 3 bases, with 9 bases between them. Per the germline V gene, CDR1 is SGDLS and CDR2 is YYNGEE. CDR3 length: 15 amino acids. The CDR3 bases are TGTGCCAGCAGCGTAGGGGCGGGCCACACCGGGGAGCTGTTTTTT. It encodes CASSVGAGHTGELFF. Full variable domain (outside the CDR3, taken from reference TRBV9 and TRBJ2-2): DSGVTQTPKHLITATGQRVTLRCSPRSGDLSVYWYQQSLDQGLQFLIQYYNGEERAKGNILERFSAQQFPDLHSELNLSSLELGDSALYFCASSVGAGHTGELFFGEGSRLTVL.

The CDR3 nucleotides read TGTGCCAGCAGCATCCTTGCAACTAATGAAAAACTGTTTTTT. Amino acids: CASSILATNEKLFF. This chain connects TRBV9 to TRBJ1-4; no clear D gene. V lost 4 bases and J 0 bases, leaving 7 bases between the germline ends. The germline gives CDR1 SGDLS, CDR2 YYNGEE. The CDR3 is 14 amino acids.

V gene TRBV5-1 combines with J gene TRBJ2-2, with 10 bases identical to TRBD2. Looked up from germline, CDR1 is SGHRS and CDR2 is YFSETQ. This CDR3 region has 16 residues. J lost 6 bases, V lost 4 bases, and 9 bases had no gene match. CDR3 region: CASSETSGVGSGELFF. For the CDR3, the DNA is TGCGCCAGCAGCGAAACTAGCGGGGTAGGATCCGGGGAGCTGTTTTTT.

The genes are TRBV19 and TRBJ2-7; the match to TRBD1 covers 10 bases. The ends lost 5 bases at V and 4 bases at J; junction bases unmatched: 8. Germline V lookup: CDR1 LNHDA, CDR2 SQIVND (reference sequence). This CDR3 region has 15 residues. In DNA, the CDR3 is TGTGCCAGTAGTGCAGGGACAGGGGCGCAATACGAGCAGTACTTC. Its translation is CASSAGTGAQYEQYF.

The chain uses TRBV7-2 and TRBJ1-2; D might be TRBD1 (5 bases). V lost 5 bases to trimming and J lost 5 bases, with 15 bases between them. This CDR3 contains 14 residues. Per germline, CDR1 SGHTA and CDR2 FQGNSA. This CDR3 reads CASSPGRRFYGYTF. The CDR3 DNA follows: TGTGCCAGCAGCCCGGGACGGAGATTTTATGGCTACACCTTC.

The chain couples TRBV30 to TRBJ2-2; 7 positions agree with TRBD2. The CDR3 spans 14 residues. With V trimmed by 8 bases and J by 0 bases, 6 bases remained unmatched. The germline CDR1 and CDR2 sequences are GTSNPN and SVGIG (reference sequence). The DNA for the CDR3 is TGTGCCGCGAAGCGGGGACCGAACACCGGGGAGCTGTTTTTT. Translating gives CAAKRGPNTGELFF.

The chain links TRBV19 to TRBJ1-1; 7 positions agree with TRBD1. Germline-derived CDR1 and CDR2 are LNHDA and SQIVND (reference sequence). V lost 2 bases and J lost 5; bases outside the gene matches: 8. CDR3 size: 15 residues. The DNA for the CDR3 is TGTGCCAGTAGTATAACCCAGGGGGGATGGACTGAAGCTTTCTTT. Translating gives CASSITQGGWTEAFF.

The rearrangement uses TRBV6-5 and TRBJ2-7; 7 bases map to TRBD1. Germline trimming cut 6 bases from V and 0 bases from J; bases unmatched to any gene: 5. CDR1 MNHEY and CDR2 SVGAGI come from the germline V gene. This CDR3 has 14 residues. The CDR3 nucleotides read TGTGCCAGCAGGCCACAGGGGTACTCCTACGAGCAGTACTTC. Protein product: CASRPQGYSYEQYF.

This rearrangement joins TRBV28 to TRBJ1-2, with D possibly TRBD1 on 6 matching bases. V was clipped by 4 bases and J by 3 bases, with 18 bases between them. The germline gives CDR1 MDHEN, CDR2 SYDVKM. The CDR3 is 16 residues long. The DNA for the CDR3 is TGTGCCAGCAGTTCACATTCAGGGGTCCCTCACTATGGCTACACCTTC. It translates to CASSSHSGVPHYGYTF.

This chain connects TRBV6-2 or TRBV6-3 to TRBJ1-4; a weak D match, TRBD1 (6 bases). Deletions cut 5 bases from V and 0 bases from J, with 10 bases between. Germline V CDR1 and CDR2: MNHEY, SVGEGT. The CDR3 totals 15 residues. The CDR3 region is CASSTSGATNEKLFF. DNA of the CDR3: TGTGCCAGCAGTACTTCAGGGGCAACTAATGAAAAACTGTTTTTT.

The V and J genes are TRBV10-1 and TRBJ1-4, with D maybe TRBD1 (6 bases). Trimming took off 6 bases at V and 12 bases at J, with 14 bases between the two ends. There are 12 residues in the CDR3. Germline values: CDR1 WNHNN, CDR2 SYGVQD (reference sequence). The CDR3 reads CASRDRRDELFF. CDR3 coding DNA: TGCGCCAGCAGGGACAGACGTGATGAACTGTTTTTT.

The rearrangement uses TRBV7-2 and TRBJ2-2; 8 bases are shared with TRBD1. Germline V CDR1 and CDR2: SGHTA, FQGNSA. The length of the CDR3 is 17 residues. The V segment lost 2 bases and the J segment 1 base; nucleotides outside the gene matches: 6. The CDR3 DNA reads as TGTGCCAGCAGCTTAAAGTCAGGGGGCAGGAACACCGGGGAGCTGTTTTTT. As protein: CASSLKSGGRNTGELFF. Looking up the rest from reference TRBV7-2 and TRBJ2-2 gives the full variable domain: GAGVSQSPSNKVTEKGKDVELRCDPISGHTALYWYRQSLGQGLEFLIYFQGNSAPDKSGLPSDRFSAERTGGSVSTLTIQRTQQEDSAVYLCASSLKSGGRNTGELFFGEGSRLTVL.

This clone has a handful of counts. CDR3 DNA sequence: TGTGCCAGCAGCCCATCCGGGACGAACACTGAAGCTTTCTTT. Its translation is CASSPSGTNTEAFF. The chain links TRBV9 to TRBJ1-1; tentatively, D is TRBD1 (5 bases). Germline V gene data show CDR1 as SGDLS and CDR2 as YYNGEE. The ends were cut back, 4 bases at V and 1 base at J, with 11 bases in the middle. The CDR3 has 14 amino acids.

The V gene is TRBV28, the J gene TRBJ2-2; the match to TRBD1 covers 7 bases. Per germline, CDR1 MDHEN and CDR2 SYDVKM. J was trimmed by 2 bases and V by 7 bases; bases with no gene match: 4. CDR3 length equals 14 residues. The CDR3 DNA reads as TGTGCCAGCACCCGGGACAGAAACACCGGGGAGCTGTTTTTT. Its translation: CASTRDRNTGELFF.